Shown below are 2 T cell receptor beta chains from a single sample sequenced in a study of shared clonotypes between healthy human individuals. TCRdb's copy holds only in-frame clones and misses some; the assay was immunoSEQ multiplex PCR. The data contain some 630,000 clones, 95% to 97% of them seen just once; the ten biggest clones take up 0.11%. CD45RO negativity and positive selection for CCR7 defined naive CD8 cells, a population that excluded terminally differentiated effector memory CD45RA+ cells. Sequencing used naive CD8+ T cells sorted from blood. All receptors derive from a woman aged 25-40 years in good health.

Notes on this clone: Other DNA sequences within the sample encode an identical CDR3. The chain recombines TRBV28 with TRBJ1-1; no clear D. Trimming took off 2 bases at V and 0 bases at J, with 4 bases between the two ends. Germline CDR1 MDHEN, CDR2 SYDVKM. This CDR3 has 13 residues. CDR3 sequence: CASSLGVNTEAFF. The DNA of the CDR3 is TGTGCCAGCAGTTTAGGGGTGAACACTGAAGCTTTCTTT.

The V call is TRBV2, the J call TRBJ2-1, with D perhaps TRBD2 (5 bases). Trimming stripped 6 bases from V and 0 bases from J, with 18 bases between. The CDR3 has 17 amino acids. Germline V gives CDR1 SNHLY, CDR2 FYNNEI. CDR3 DNA sequence: TGTGCCAGCAGACGCGACTATTATCTATCCTCCTACAATGAGCAGTTCTTC. Its translation: CASRRDYYLSSYNEQFF. The variable domain in full, with the rest retrieved from reference TRBV2 and TRBJ2-1, is EPEVTQTPSHQVTQMGQEVILRCVPISNHLYFYWYRQILGQKVEFLVSFYNNEISEKSEIFDDQFSVERPDGSNFTLKIRSTKLEDSAMYFCASRRDYYLSSYNEQFFGPGTRLTVL.